The rows below give T cell receptor beta chains drawn from one sample of a study of shared clonotypes between healthy human individuals. Profiling relied on immunoSEQ multiplex PCR, and the TCRdb table lists in-frame clones only, not all of them. The table lists over 700,000 clones, 72% of them singletons. The specimen sequenced was memory CD4+ T cells sorted from blood. The receptors derive from a woman younger than 45 in good health. The CDR3 runs from the conserved cysteine through the conserved F or W. The D gene is left open where the match is weak. Rows give clone size only sometimes, using once, few, many, or a class for an expanded clone.

v_call: TRBV11-2
clone_size: -
d_call: -
j_call: TRBJ2-7
cdr3_nt: TGTGCCAGCAGCTCCCTGATGCGGAACTCCTACGAGCAGTACTTC
cdr3_aa: CASSSLMRNSYEQYF

v_call: TRBV30
clone_size: once
d_call: -
j_call: TRBJ2-5
cdr3_nt: TGTGCCTGGAGTGGAGGGAGGAATCAAGAGACCCAGTACTTC
cdr3_aa: CAWSGGRNQETQYF

v_call: TRBV2
clone_size: -
d_call: -
j_call: TRBJ2-7
cdr3_nt: TGTGCCACCCACCCCGAGCGGGTGTCCTACGAGCAGTACTTC
cdr3_aa: CATHPERVSYEQYF

v_call: TRBV7-9
clone_size: few
d_call: -
j_call: TRBJ1-2
cdr3_nt: TGTGCCAGCGAGGGCGATGCTAACTATGGCTACACCTTC
cdr3_aa: CASEGDANYGYTF

v_call: TRBV5-6
clone_size: few
d_call: TRBD2
j_call: TRBJ2-2
cdr3_nt: TGTGCCAGCAGCTCGACCGGGACTAGCGGGACCGGGGAGCTGTTTTTT
cdr3_aa: CASSSTGTSGTGELFF

v_call: TRBV27
clone_size: -
d_call: TRBD2
j_call: TRBJ2-2
cdr3_nt: TGTGCCAGCAGTGGAAGCGGGGCGAACACCGGGGAGCTGTTTTTT
cdr3_aa: CASSGSGANTGELFF

v_call: TRBV5-5
clone_size: -
d_call: -
j_call: TRBJ2-3
cdr3_nt: TGTGCCAGCAGCTCCCTCCATGCGGGTACAGATACGCAGTATTTT
cdr3_aa: CASSSLHAGTDTQYF

v_call: TRBV30
clone_size: -
d_call: TRBD1
j_call: TRBJ2-5
cdr3_nt: TGTGCCTGGACAGGACAGGGGTGGTTAAAGACCCAGTACTTC
cdr3_aa: CAWTGQGWLKTQYF

v_call: TRBV5-5
clone_size: -
d_call: TRBD2
j_call: TRBJ2-7
cdr3_nt: TGTGCCAGCAGGGGGAGCGGGAGGGGACACTACGAGCAGTACTTC
cdr3_aa: CASRGSGRGHYEQYF

v_call: TRBV28
clone_size: -
d_call: -
j_call: TRBJ2-1
cdr3_nt: TGTGCCAGCAGTAAGGGCCAGCGGAGGGACAATGAGCAGTTCTTC
cdr3_aa: CASSKGQRRDNEQFF

v_call: TRBV28
clone_size: -
d_call: -
j_call: TRBJ2-6
cdr3_nt: TGTGCCAGCAACGAAGGCTCTGGGGCCAACGTCCTGACTTTC
cdr3_aa: CASNEGSGANVLTF

v_call: TRBV19
clone_size: -
d_call: -
j_call: TRBJ1-4
cdr3_nt: TGTGCCACCAAAGGAAGGGGCTCAACTAATGAAAAACTGTTTTTT
cdr3_aa: CATKGRGSTNEKLFF

v_call: TRBV27
clone_size: few
d_call: -
j_call: TRBJ1-2
cdr3_nt: TGTGCCAGCAGTCCGCGGACACTAGTGGGGGGCTACACCTTC
cdr3_aa: CASSPRTLVGGYTF

v_call: TRBV19
clone_size: -
d_call: -
j_call: TRBJ1-2
cdr3_nt: TGTGCCAGTACAGGGTCTTTCTATGGCTACACCTTC
cdr3_aa: CASTGSFYGYTF

v_call: TRBV5-1
clone_size: -
d_call: -
j_call: TRBJ2-7
cdr3_nt: TGCGCCAGCAGGGACAGCCTTTTACTTACCTACGAGCAGTACTTC
cdr3_aa: CASRDSLLLTYEQYF

v_call: TRBV7-8
clone_size: -
d_call: -
j_call: TRBJ2-7
cdr3_nt: TGTGCCAGCAGCTTAGCCCGGTTCTACGAGCAGTACTTC
cdr3_aa: CASSLARFYEQYF

v_call: TRBV7-9
clone_size: few
d_call: -
j_call: TRBJ2-5
cdr3_nt: TGTGCCAGCAGCTCGACCAGGGGCCTCTTGGTGGAGACCCAGTACTTC
cdr3_aa: CASSSTRGLLVETQYF

v_call: TRBV7-8
clone_size: -
d_call: -
j_call: TRBJ1-1
cdr3_nt: TGTGCCAGCAGCTTTGCAGGGACTGAAGCTTTCTTT
cdr3_aa: CASSFAGTEAFF

v_call: TRBV5-1
clone_size: once
d_call: -
j_call: TRBJ1-1
cdr3_nt: TGCGCCAGCACATCGCAGAACACTGAAGCTTTCTTT
cdr3_aa: CASTSQNTEAFF

v_call: TRBV7-6
clone_size: many
d_call: -
j_call: TRBJ2-7
cdr3_nt: TGTGCCAGCAGCCGGGCTAGCGATTCCGGAAAGCAGTACTTC
cdr3_aa: CASSRASDSGKQYF

v_call: TRBV7-4
clone_size: -
d_call: -
j_call: TRBJ1-1
cdr3_nt: TGTGCCAGCAGCCGAGGACAGCCGAGAGCTTTCTTT
cdr3_aa: CASSRGQPRAFF

v_call: TRBV7-9
clone_size: -
d_call: -
j_call: TRBJ2-3
cdr3_nt: TGTGCCAGCAGCTTGAGGGACGGCACAGATACGCAGTATTTT
cdr3_aa: CASSLRDGTDTQYF

v_call: TRBV2
clone_size: few
d_call: -
j_call: TRBJ2-1
cdr3_nt: TGTGCCAGCATGTTGGGTAGCGGCGTCGATGAGCAGTTCTTC
cdr3_aa: CASMLGSGVDEQFF

v_call: TRBV28
clone_size: few
d_call: -
j_call: TRBJ1-3
cdr3_nt: TGTGCCAGCAGTTCCCCGAATGGAAACACCATATATTTT
cdr3_aa: CASSSPNGNTIYF

v_call: TRBV19
clone_size: -
d_call: -
j_call: TRBJ2-5
cdr3_nt: TGTGCCAGTAGTATGACCCTCGAAGAGACCCAGTACTTC
cdr3_aa: CASSMTLEETQYF

v_call: TRBV15
clone_size: once
d_call: -
j_call: TRBJ1-1
cdr3_nt: TGTGCCACCAGCAGGGGGGGTCGGGATAACACTGAAGCTTTCTTT
cdr3_aa: CATSRGGRDNTEAFF

v_call: TRBV11-2
clone_size: once
d_call: -
j_call: TRBJ1-6
cdr3_nt: TGTGCCAATCCAGAGAGGTCCTATAATTCACCCCTCCACTTT
cdr3_aa: CANPERSYNSPLHF

v_call: TRBV19
clone_size: -
d_call: -
j_call: TRBJ2-5
cdr3_nt: TGTGCCAGTAGTTGGGGGCTTACGGAGACCCAGTACTTC
cdr3_aa: CASSWGLTETQYF

v_call: TRBV28
clone_size: few
d_call: -
j_call: TRBJ2-7
cdr3_nt: TGTGCCAGCAGTTTATGGGCAGTGGGGCAGGCCTACGAGCAGTACTTC
cdr3_aa: CASSLWAVGQAYEQYF

v_call: TRBV11-2
clone_size: -
d_call: TRBD1
j_call: TRBJ1-5
cdr3_nt: TGTGCCAGCAGCTTAGTCCAGGGGGGGCAGCCCCAGCATTTT
cdr3_aa: CASSLVQGGQPQHF

v_call: TRBV20-1
clone_size: -
d_call: -
j_call: TRBJ2-1
cdr3_nt: TGCAGTGCTAGAGCCCCTCCCTTGTTCTTC
cdr3_aa: CSARAPPLFF

v_call: TRBV5-1
clone_size: few
d_call: -
j_call: TRBJ2-1
cdr3_nt: TGCGCCAGCAGCTCAGAACCGGCCCGCCCCGCCCATGAGCAGTTCTTC
cdr3_aa: CASSSEPARPAHEQFF

v_call: TRBV7-9
clone_size: once
d_call: TRBD1
j_call: TRBJ2-7
cdr3_nt: TGTGCCAGCACTAACGACAGGGGCCGCTACGAGCAGTACTTC
cdr3_aa: CASTNDRGRYEQYF

v_call: TRBV5-1
clone_size: few
d_call: TRBD1
j_call: TRBJ1-1
cdr3_nt: TGCGCCAGCAGCTTGGGGCAGGGGGCTGCTTTCTTT
cdr3_aa: CASSLGQGAAFF

v_call: TRBV9
clone_size: -
d_call: TRBD2
j_call: TRBJ2-1
cdr3_nt: TGTGCCAGCAGTGCGACTAGCTGGGGCAATGAGCAGTTCTTC
cdr3_aa: CASSATSWGNEQFF

v_call: TRBV7-3
clone_size: few
d_call: -
j_call: TRBJ2-1
cdr3_nt: TGTGCCAGCAGCTTAAATGCGGACTCCTACAATGAGCAGTTCTTC
cdr3_aa: CASSLNADSYNEQFF

v_call: TRBV29-1
clone_size: -
d_call: -
j_call: TRBJ2-5
cdr3_nt: TGCAGCGTTGAGGGCCAGTACCAAGAGACCCAGTACTTC
cdr3_aa: CSVEGQYQETQYF

v_call: TRBV28
clone_size: -
d_call: -
j_call: TRBJ1-4
cdr3_nt: TGTGCCAGCAGTCCCCCTGGGACCCTGGGGGATGAAAAACTGTTTTTT
cdr3_aa: CASSPPGTLGDEKLFF

v_call: TRBV2
clone_size: many
d_call: -
j_call: TRBJ1-2
cdr3_nt: TGTGCCAGCAGTGAGGGACTAGTTTACGACTACACCTTC
cdr3_aa: CASSEGLVYDYTF

v_call: TRBV5-1
clone_size: once
d_call: -
j_call: TRBJ2-7
cdr3_nt: TGCGCCAGCAGCTTGGGCGGGACAGATATACGAGGGCAGTACTTC
cdr3_aa: CASSLGGTDIRGQYF

v_call: TRBV6-1
clone_size: -
d_call: TRBD1
j_call: TRBJ2-7
cdr3_nt: TGTGCCAGCAGACCAAGCACAGGGGGGCTTAGGCAGTACTTC
cdr3_aa: CASRPSTGGLRQYF

v_call: TRBV5-4
clone_size: once
d_call: -
j_call: TRBJ2-5
cdr3_nt: TGTGCCAGCAGCTTGGTATGGAGCCAAGAGACCCAGTACTTC
cdr3_aa: CASSLVWSQETQYF

v_call: TRBV28
clone_size: -
d_call: TRBD1
j_call: TRBJ2-7
cdr3_nt: TGTGCCAGCATGGGACAGGGCCCCTACGAGCAGTACTTC
cdr3_aa: CASMGQGPYEQYF